This T cell receptor beta chain was obtained from a study of CD8+ T cells in alopecia areata. Whole-study findings and limits: Patients shared TCRs less clearly than mice did, possibly owing to HLA. Scalp sequencing captures resident alphabeta T cells of normal skin too. Clonality exceeded that of normal scalp in lesional scalp, most notably in alopecia totalis/universalis.

Following extraction, RNA underwent reverse transcription to cDNA, which served as the sequencing template. Sequenced by immunoSEQ multiplex PCR; TCRdb stores in-frame clones only, minus some. The sample consists of 150,000 to 200,000 clones, about three fifths of them appearing once. PBMCs provided sorted CD4+ and CD8+ T cells. This clone occurred a few times. Its antigen is undetermined. Other DNA sequences in this specimen translate into the identical CDR3. This CDR3 has 16 residues. Germline CDR1 and CDR2: MNHEY and SVGAGI. Between the trimmed V and J ends, which lost 0 bases and 2 bases, there was a span of 8 bases.

The rearrangement joins TRBV6-5 to TRBJ2-6; D call uncertain. The TCR was taken from a human donor in good health. Material: CD4+ T cells sorted from blood. CDR3 in amino acids: CASSYSLGAGANVLTF. The CDR3, as DNA: TGTGCCAGCAGTTACTCGCTCGGAGCTGGGGCCAACGTCCTGACTTTC.